These T cell receptor beta chains were read from a single sample in a study of T cells in Graves' hyperthyroidism and ophthalmopathy. TCRdb re-called the multiplex PCR reads through MiXCR, storing one row per CDR3 protein. The sample has roughly 740,000 distinct CDR3 sequences; about 16% are singletons. Sample: blood. The receptor source for this set is a man aged 18 to 29 with Graves' hyperthyroidism. CDR3s leave out the opening cysteine and the closing phenylalanine or tryptophan. Clone size appears in some rows only: once, few, many, or a class for an expanded clone.

j_gene,abundance,v_gene,CDR3aa
TRBJ2-3,few,TRBV5-1,ASSTGLNTDTQY
TRBJ2-1,.,TRBV25-1,ASSELGGYSEQF
TRBJ2-7,few,TRBV28,ASSVKGNRYEQY
TRBJ1-4,few,TRBV25-1,ASTGTGDEKLF
TRBJ2-7,many,TRBV12-3/TRBV12-4,ASRLNTGDEQY
TRBJ1-2,many,TRBV3-1,ASSQVSGTAYNYGYT
TRBJ2-7,few,TRBV20-1,SARPNEQY
TRBJ2-3,many,TRBV20-1,SATSGALTDTQY
TRBJ1-2,.,TRBV20-1,SARLTVPNYGYT
TRBJ2-1,.,TRBV5-6,ASSYLTGAKAYNEQF
TRBJ2-7,few,TRBV10-3,AIRPTGVNEQY
TRBJ1-2,.,TRBV5-8,ASSQRDRANYGYT
TRBJ2-2,many,TRBV7-3,ASSLSPGANTGELF
TRBJ2-7,.,TRBV20-1,SAADYLSYEQY
TRBJ2-1,.,TRBV10-3,AISESWIGTDNEQF
TRBJ1-3,many,TRBV7-2,ASSSWGSSGNTIY
TRBJ2-2,many,TRBV2,ASRLAGVGTGELF
TRBJ2-2,many,TRBV11-2,ASSPRTRNTGELF
TRBJ1-4,few,TRBV29-1,SVFGTANEKLF
TRBJ1-6,few,TRBV27,ASSFRVDSPLH
TRBJ1-2,many,TRBV7-2,ASSLAGGRGYT
TRBJ2-2,.,TRBV7-9,ASSLYGRGSGELF
TRBJ2-1,many,TRBV12-5,ASGGEVGEQF
TRBJ2-5,many,TRBV4-1,ASSQRNRGETQY
TRBJ2-1,many,TRBV6-2/TRBV6-3,ASRAGGNNEQF
TRBJ1-1,many,TRBV18,ASSPNRDRGGEAF
TRBJ2-1,.,TRBV20-1,SARELAGDPQQF
TRBJ2-7,few,TRBV18,ASSSGAAYEQY
TRBJ2-3,many,TRBV28,ASSLWSSTDTQY
TRBJ2-3,few,TRBV29-1,SVPKGGRVVDTQY
TRBJ2-5,few,TRBV29-1,SVEFRGLLAGDSETQY
TRBJ2-2,.,TRBV6-1,ASRVAGGSTGELF
TRBJ1-3,few,TRBV28,ATRAPAGNTMY
TRBJ1-4,.,TRBV6-1,ASRTGSYEKLF
TRBJ2-7,many,TRBV7-2,ASSRSRGTGGINEQY
TRBJ1-5,many,TRBV6-2/TRBV6-3,ASSPGQGGNQPQH
TRBJ2-5,many,TRBV2,ASSERRTEETQY
TRBJ1-3,.,TRBV25-1,ASSEAGGNTIY
TRBJ1-1,many,TRBV5-1,ASSFNPISVNTEAF
TRBJ2-2,.,TRBV7-9,ASTASTSGANTGELF
TRBJ2-1,few,TRBV4-2,ASSQVGRNEQF
TRBJ1-4,few,TRBV18,ASSRRDRAVNEKLF
TRBJ2-7,many,TRBV28,ASRWTSGTYEQY
TRBJ2-1,.,TRBV7-2,ASTLLGLTQF
TRBJ2-1,many,TRBV7-3,ASSPQAAGTYNEQF
TRBJ2-7,.,TRBV27,ASGRIPHEQY
TRBJ2-1,many,TRBV28,ASSLIGYEQF
TRBJ2-1,many,TRBV6-1,ASSYAGQGHNEQF
TRBJ1-1,few,TRBV20-1,SASPARDEAF
TRBJ2-7,few,TRBV14,ASSHGDLTYEQY
TRBJ1-1,few,TRBV5-1,ASTPGGANTEAF
TRBJ2-5,.,TRBV20-1,SASFQGLQETQY
TRBJ2-1,few,TRBV4-3,ASSQDRRGQQF
TRBJ2-5,.,TRBV12-3/TRBV12-4,ASSSKYNRYQETQY